This record covers a single T cell receptor beta chain. What it recognizes is unknown. TCRdb re-derived calls from the 5' RACE reads in MiXCR, one entry per CDR3 protein. The sample includes about 340,000 distinct CDR3 sequences, around 12% seen only once; the top ten take 3.2%. V shed 6 bases, J shed 5 bases, and the junction held 6 bases outside the gene matches. This CDR3 contains 16 residues. Per germline, CDR1 MNHEY and CDR2 SMNVEV (reference sequence). The sample originates from a study of T cells after yellow fever vaccination. The study's findings and limits: Among primary-vaccination clones, most reappeared after the booster, at almost 98% for CD4 and around 91% for CD8.

The chain recombines TRBV27 with TRBJ2-2; 13 bases are shared with TRBD2. The specimen was CD4+ T cells sorted from PBMCs, collected 15 days after the yellow fever booster vaccination. This clonotype was obtained from a man in his late teens or twenties who received the YFV17D yellow fever vaccine. DNA of the CDR3: TGTGCCAGCAGAAGGAGGACTAGCGGGGGTACCGGGGAGCTGTTTTTT. Residues: CASRRRTSGGTGELFF.